These 23 T cell receptor beta chains came from one sample sequenced in a study of shared clonotypes between healthy human individuals. CD8 cells regarded as naive lacked CD45RO, were positively chosen for CCR7, and omitted terminally differentiated effector memory CD45RA+ cells. Measured with immunoSEQ multiplex PCR; TCRdb has only the in-frame clones, and not every one. The sample gives around 1,900,000 clones, over 85% of which show up once; under 2% is in the top ten. Sample: naive CD8+ T cells from PBMCs. The receptors were sampled from a young man in good health. Some clones in this sample may be carry-over from other donors' samples.

This chain uses TRBV10-3 with TRBJ1-5; possible D gene TRBD1, 6 bases. The CDR3 is 14 amino acids. V was clipped by 3 bases and J by 5 bases, with 11 bases between them. Germline values: CDR1 ENHRY, CDR2 SYGVKD. The CDR3 nucleotides are TGTGCCATCAGTGAACAGGGAAGAGATCAGCCCCAGCATTTT. It is translated as CAISEQGRDQPQHF.

This clone was picked up one time. The V call is TRBV5-1, the J call TRBJ2-1; 8 positions match TRBD2. V lost 4 bases and J lost 4; bases outside the gene matches: 7. The CDR3 length is 15 residues. Looked up from germline, CDR1 is SGHRS and CDR2 is YFSETQ. The CDR3 DNA reads as TGCGCCAGCAGCCCCAGACTAGCGCTTTACAATGAGCAGTTCTTC. Translated, it gives CASSPRLALYNEQFF.

The genes are TRBV9 and TRBJ2-3, with a tentative D call TRBD1 (6 bases). V gave up 4 bases and J gave up 4 bases, with 22 bases separating them. Looked up from germline, CDR1 is SGDLS and CDR2 is YYNGEE. The CDR3 consists of 17 residues. The DNA of the CDR3 is TGTGCCAGCAGCCCAGAACCGAGCGTACAGGGTGCAGATACGCAGTATTTT. This translates into CASSPEPSVQGADTQYF.

This chain connects TRBV11-2 to TRBJ2-7; 7 positions agree with TRBD1. J was trimmed by 6 bases and V by 1 base; bases with no gene match: 9. The CDR3 covers 15 residues. Germline V gene lookup returns CDR1 SGHAT and CDR2 FQNNGV. The CDR3 loop is CASSLVGTAIGEQYF. The CDR3 DNA is TGTGCCAGCAGCTTAGTAGGGACAGCTATAGGCGAGCAGTACTTC.

The CDR3 protein is CASSPGLAGFYEQYF. CDR3 in DNA: TGTGCCAGCTCACCTGGGCTAGCGGGTTTCTACGAGCAGTACTTC. The chain couples TRBV18 to TRBJ2-7; 8 bases agree with TRBD2. CDR3 size: 15 residues. Germline loops: CDR1 KGHSH, CDR2 LQKENI. The V segment lost 3 bases and the J segment 3 bases; nucleotides outside the gene matches: 7.

V is TRBV13 and J is TRBJ2-7; the D is unclear. This CDR3 is 12 amino acids long. V lost 4 bases, J lost 2 bases, and 6 bases lay in between. Germline V CDR1 and CDR2: PRHDT, FYEKMQ (reference sequence). The DNA for the CDR3 is TGTGCCAGCAGCTCCCCCCCCTACGAGCAGTACTTC. It yields the protein CASSSPPYEQYF. Filled out from reference TRBV13 and TRBJ2-7, the complete variable domain reads AAGVIQSPRHLIKEKRETATLKCYPIPRHDTVYWYQQGPGQDPQFLISFYEKMQSDKGSIPDRFSAQQFSDYHSELNMSSLELGDSALYFCASSSPPYEQYFGPGTRLTVT.

Regarding this clone: Other nucleotide sequences in the sample specify the same CDR3. This sequence joins TRBV10-3 and TRBJ1-1; D call uncertain. The germline V and J ends were trimmed by 4 bases and 8 bases, with 8 bases remaining between them. The CDR3 is made up of 11 amino acids. CDR1 and CDR2 from the germline V gene are ENHRY and SYGVKD. DNA of the CDR3: TGTGCCATCAGTGTAGGCGGGGAAGCTTTCTTT. It encodes CAISVGGEAFF.

This rearrangement joins TRBV4-1 to TRBJ1-1; 10 nucleotides agree with TRBD1. The CDR3 has 15 residues. V dropped 0 bases and J dropped 4; count of bases not matched to a gene: 2. The germline gives CDR1 MGHRA, CDR2 YSYEKL. CDR3 amino acids: CASSQEGDRGTEAFF. The CDR3 region has the DNA TGCGCCAGCAGCCAAGAAGGGGACAGGGGCACTGAAGCTTTCTTT.

The V call is TRBV9, the J call TRBJ2-2; TRBD2 agrees at 9 bases. The length of the CDR3 is 19 residues. The V gene's germline CDR1 is SGDLS and CDR2 YYNGEE. J lost 0 bases, V lost 0 bases, and 9 bases had no gene match. The chain's CDR3 is CASSVASSGRPTNTGELFF. The DNA of the CDR3 is TGTGCCAGCAGCGTAGCGTCGAGCGGGAGGCCCACGAACACCGGGGAGCTGTTTTTT.

In regard to this clone: Other DNA sequences in this specimen translate into the identical CDR3. The V and J genes are TRBV6-4 and TRBJ2-1; no reliable D call. This CDR3 is 11 amino acids long. CDR1 and CDR2 from the germline V gene are MRHNA and SNTAGT. V dropped 2 bases and J dropped 7 bases, with 3 bases sitting between them. CDR3 nucleotide sequence: TGTGCCAGCAGTGACGGGAATGAGCAGTTCTTC. It codes for CASSDGNEQFF.

This clone has a single count. The V gene is TRBV5-1, the J gene TRBJ1-1; D not certain. Germline loops: CDR1 SGHRS, CDR2 YFSETQ. This CDR3 has 17 residues. V gave up 1 base and J gave up 0 bases, with 16 bases separating them. CDR3 sequence (DNA): TGCGCCAGCAGCTTGAATTCCCCCGGACGGATGAACACTGAAGCTTTCTTT. It is translated as CASSLNSPGRMNTEAFF.

CDR3 in amino acids: CASSLTRVLSYEQYF. The CDR3 bases are TGTGCCAGCAGCTTAACAAGAGTCCTCTCCTACGAGCAGTACTTC. The chain couples TRBV5-5 to TRBJ2-7; D is uncertain. In germline, CDR1 is SGHKS, CDR2 YYEKEE (reference sequence). V was shortened by 2 bases and J by 0 bases, with 12 bases between the two germline ends. The CDR3 has 15 amino acids.

V gene TRBV7-8 combines with J gene TRBJ2-1, with 8 bases that match TRBD2. Unmatched junction bases numbered 15, after V lost 1 base and J lost 7 bases. The germline V gene encodes CDR1 SGHVS and CDR2 FQNEAQ. CDR3 length: 18 amino acids. Here the CDR3 DNA reads TGTGCCAGCAGCTTAGGTCCCTGGGCTAGCGGGCTTAGTAATGAGCAGTTCTTC. The encoded protein is CASSLGPWASGLSNEQFF.

The chain links TRBV19 to TRBJ2-3, with TRBD2 as a possible D gene (5 bases). The CDR3 contains 15 residues. Per germline, CDR1 LNHDA and CDR2 SQIVND (reference sequence). Trimming left V 5 bases short and J 2 bases short, with 14 bases between. CDR3 loop: CASSPRAAPTDTQYF. The CDR3 DNA sequence: TGTGCCAGTAGTCCCAGAGCGGCTCCCACAGATACGCAGTATTTT.

The chain employs TRBV7-6 and TRBJ2-7; D call uncertain. Trimming shortened V by 5 bases and J by 5 bases, and 10 bases separated the two germline ends. Germline values: CDR1 SGHVS, CDR2 FNYEAQ. The CDR3 loop spans 12 amino acids. As DNA, the CDR3 is TGTGCCAGCAGCCTTCGACCAGACGAGCAGTACTTC. The encoded protein is CASSLRPDEQYF.

This clone was counted once. The genes are TRBV9 and TRBJ2-2; 10 nucleotides line up with TRBD2. This CDR3 has 14 residues. In germline, CDR1 is SGDLS, CDR2 YYNGEE. Germline trimming cut 6 bases from V and 4 bases from J; bases unmatched to any gene: 3. The CDR3 bases are TGTGCCAGCACCCAGCGGGAGGGCACCGGGGAGCTGTTTTTT. It codes for CASTQREGTGELFF.

This clone was seen a few times. Other DNA sequences in this sample translate to the same CDR3. The rearrangement links TRBV7-9 to TRBJ1-3, with D uncertain. The ends were cut back, 0 bases at V and 4 bases at J, with 1 base in the middle. This CDR3 is 12 amino acids long. Germline CDR1 is SEHNR and CDR2 is FQNEAQ (reference sequence). The CDR3 reads CASSLAGNTIYF. CDR3 DNA sequence: TGTGCCAGCAGCTTAGCAGGAAACACCATATATTTT.

The chain recombines TRBV9 with TRBJ1-1, with D maybe TRBD1 (6 bases). CDR3 length: 15 residues. The germline CDR1 and CDR2 sequences are SGDLS and YYNGEE. Trimming removed 3 bases from V and 4 bases from J, with 16 bases in between. CDR3: CASSGRGHLGTEAFF. The CDR3 coding sequence is TGTGCCAGCAGCGGTCGGGGACACCTTGGCACTGAAGCTTTCTTT. Drawing the rest from reference TRBV9 and TRBJ1-1, the complete variable domain is DSGVTQTPKHLITATGQRVTLRCSPRSGDLSVYWYQQSLDQGLQFLIQYYNGEERAKGNILERFSAQQFPDLHSELNLSSLELGDSALYFCASSGRGHLGTEAFFGQGTRLTVV.

The chain employs TRBV27 and TRBJ1-1, with a tentative D call TRBD1 (6 bases). V dropped 6 bases and J dropped 3 bases, with 17 bases sitting between them. CDR3 length equals 15 residues. Germline CDR1 and CDR2: MNHEY and SMNVEV (reference sequence). This CDR3 reads CASRWGGRGYTEAFF. The CDR3 DNA follows: TGTGCCAGCAGGTGGGGGGGCCGGGGCTACACTGAAGCTTTCTTT.

In the case of this clone: Other DNA sequences of this sample code for an identical CDR3. This chain connects TRBV5-6 to TRBJ2-1, with D perhaps TRBD2 (6 bases). V lost 1 base, J lost 10 bases, and 6 bases lay in between. The germline gives CDR1 SGHDT, CDR2 YYEEEE. This CDR3 is 11 amino acids long. CDR3 DNA: TGTGCCAGCAGCTTGAGCGGGGAGCAGTTCTTC. Translating it yields CASSLSGEQFF.

The chain carries TRBV7-9 and TRBJ2-5; the D gene could be TRBD1 or TRBD2 (5 bases each). CDR1 and CDR2 (germline): SEHNR, FQNEAQ (reference sequence). Trimming took 6 bases from V and 0 from J, leaving 11 bases between them. This CDR3 has 14 amino acids. CDR3 sequence (DNA): TGTGCCAGCAGACTAGAGGGGCACCAAGAGACCCAGTACTTC. Translating gives CASRLEGHQETQYF.

Written as DNA, the CDR3 is TGTGCCAGCAGCGTGGGACTAGCGGGTTACAATGAGCAGTTCTTC. It specifies CASSVGLAGYNEQFF. V and J are TRBV11-2 and TRBJ2-1, with 12 bases identical to TRBD2. The CDR3 is made up of 15 amino acids. Germline assignment: CDR1 SGHAT and CDR2 FQNNGV. The V segment lost 5 bases and the J segment 4 bases; nucleotides outside the gene matches: 3.

The rearrangement joins TRBV4-3 to TRBJ2-3, with D perhaps TRBD2 (5 bases). The CDR3 spans 17 residues. CDR1 and CDR2 from the germline V gene are LGHNA and YSLEER. V was shortened by 0 bases and J by 0 bases, with 13 bases between the two germline ends. CDR3 in DNA: TGCGCCAGCAGCCAAGATCCGGACTCCCATAGCACAGATACGCAGTATTTT. It specifies CASSQDPDSHSTDTQYF.